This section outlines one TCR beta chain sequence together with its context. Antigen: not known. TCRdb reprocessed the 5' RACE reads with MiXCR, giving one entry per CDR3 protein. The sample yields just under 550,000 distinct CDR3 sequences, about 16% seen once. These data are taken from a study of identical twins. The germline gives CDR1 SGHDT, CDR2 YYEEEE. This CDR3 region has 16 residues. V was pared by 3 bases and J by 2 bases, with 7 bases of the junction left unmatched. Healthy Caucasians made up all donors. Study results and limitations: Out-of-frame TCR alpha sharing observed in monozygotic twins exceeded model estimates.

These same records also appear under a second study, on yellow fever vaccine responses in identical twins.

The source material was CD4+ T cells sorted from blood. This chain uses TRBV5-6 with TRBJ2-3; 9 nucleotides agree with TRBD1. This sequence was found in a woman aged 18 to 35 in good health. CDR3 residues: CASSSLRDRVTDTQYF. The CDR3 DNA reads TGTGCCAGCAGCTCGCTCCGGGACAGGGTCACAGATACGCAGTATTTT.